This T cell receptor (beta chain) was sequenced in a study of T cell responses to AZD1222 COVID-19 vaccine. Study-wide points: The study found Spike-specific TCR breadth and depth rose after two AZD1222 doses. Donors, mostly white British, included more females; clonal diversity was possibly underestimated.

This CDR3 is 15 amino acids long. V was clipped by 5 bases and J by 5 bases; unmatched bases: 10. Germline assignment: CDR1 MNHEY and CDR2 SVGAGI. Method: immunoSEQ multiplex PCR; TCRdb's copy keeps in-frame clones and lacks some. The sample holds tens of thousands of clones, under 95% seen once. A remark on this clone: The antigen is not known.

The genes are TRBV6-5 and TRBJ2-5; TRBD1 matches at 8 bases. Specimen: peripheral blood, collected 28 days after the second AZD1222 dose. The origin of this receptor is an adult who received the AZD1222 COVID-19 vaccine. The CDR3 DNA sequence: TGTGCCAGCAGTCGCCTGGGACAGGCTGTGGAGACCCAGTACTTC. It is translated as CASSRLGQAVETQYF.